Each of the 26 T cell receptor beta chains below was sequenced from the same sample in a study of untreated major depressive disorder. Data came from immunoSEQ multiplex PCR; TCRdb stores just in-frame clones and leaves some out. Here the sample spans nearly 20,000 clones, more than 75% being singletons. Sequencing input: CD4+ T cells from PBMCs. These receptors were obtained from a woman younger than 45 in good health.

The chain combines TRBV7-8 with TRBJ2-5; D might be TRBD1 (6 bases). The CDR3 has 13 amino acids. Germline CDR1 is SGHVS and CDR2 is FQNEAQ. V lost 7 bases to trimming and J lost 4 bases, with 13 bases between them. The CDR3 region is CASKGDSAETQYF. The CDR3 DNA reads as TGTGCCAGCAAGGGGGATTCAGCAGAGACCCAGTACTTC.

J is TRBJ1-5 and V is TRBV28; D possibly corresponds to TRBD1 (5 bases). The CDR3 sequence is 12 residues long. CDR1 and CDR2 from the germline V gene are MDHEN and SYDVKM. The ends were cut back, 3 bases at V and 7 bases at J, with 7 bases in the middle. Here the CDR3 DNA reads TGTGCCAGCAGTTTTGGGGGACAGCCCCAGCATTTT. This translates into CASSFGGQPQHF.

This chain links TRBV9 with TRBJ2-1; 11 nucleotides line up with TRBD2. This CDR3 comprises 17 residues. Per the germline V gene, CDR1 is SGDLS and CDR2 is YYNGEE. After removal of 3 bases from V and 2 bases from J, the junction contained 7 bases not matched to a gene. Written as DNA, the CDR3 is TGTGCCAGCAGCGCTACCGGGACTAGCGGAACCTACAATGAGCAGTTCTTC. It yields the protein CASSATGTSGTYNEQFF.

This clone has just one count. The CDR3 DNA follows: TGTGCCATCAGTGAGTCTGGGACTAGCTCATCCTACGAGCAGTACTTC. Translation gives CAISESGTSSSYEQYF. The rearrangement uses TRBV10-3 and TRBJ2-7; 9 bases are a match to TRBD2. The germline V gene encodes CDR1 ENHRY and CDR2 SYGVKD. Trimming took 0 bases from V and 1 from J; bases not matched to a gene: 4. The CDR3 loop spans 16 amino acids.

The J gene is TRBJ1-4, the V gene TRBV15; 9 bases line up with TRBD1. The CDR3 runs to 15 residues. CDR1 and CDR2 (germline): LNHNV, YYDKDF (reference sequence). V was pared by 1 base and J by 5 bases, with 2 bases of the junction left unmatched. CDR3 nucleotide sequence: TGTGCCACCAGCAGAGGGACAGGGGTAAATGAAAAACTGTTTTTT. This encodes CATSRGTGVNEKLFF. Full variable domain (rest looked up from reference TRBV15 and TRBJ1-4): DAMVIQNPRYQVTQFGKPVTLSCSQTLNHNVMYWYQQKSSQAPKLLFHYYDKDFNNEADTPDNFQSRRPNTSFCFLDIRSPGLGDTAMYLCATSRGTGVNEKLFFGSGTQLSVL.

This clone has more than one count but fewer than ten. V gene TRBV28 combines with J gene TRBJ1-5; D may be TRBD1 (5 bases). From germline, CDR1 is MDHEN and CDR2 SYDVKM. CDR3 size: 16 residues. The V end lost 3 bases, the J end lost 2 bases, and 14 bases lay between the germline ends. CDR3 residues: CASSFPGTQGNQPQHF. In DNA form, the CDR3 reads TGTGCCAGCAGTTTCCCCGGGACCCAGGGCAATCAGCCCCAGCATTTT.

CDR3 coding DNA: TGCGCCAGCAGCTACCGGGACACTCAAGAGACCCAGTACTTC. Protein sequence: CASSYRDTQETQYF. J is TRBJ2-5 and V is TRBV5-1; a weak D match, TRBD1 (6 bases). This CDR3 contains 14 residues. In germline, CDR1 is SGHRS, CDR2 YFSETQ. V was shortened by 3 bases and J by 2 bases, with 11 bases between the two germline ends. Full variable domain (remainder filled in from reference TRBV5-1 and TRBJ2-5): KAGVTQTPRYLIKTRGQQVTLSCSPISGHRSVSWYQQTPGQGLQFLFEYFSETQRNKGNFPGRFSGRQFSNSRSEMNVSTLELGDSALYLCASSYRDTQETQYFGPGTRLLVL.

CDR3 amino acids: CASSEVPQGNSYNEQFF. DNA of the CDR3: TGTGCCAGCAGTGAGGTCCCCCAGGGAAATTCCTACAATGAGCAGTTCTTC. This chain links TRBV6-1 with TRBJ2-1; D perhaps matches TRBD1 (5 bases). The CDR3 covers 17 residues. The V end lost 3 bases, the J end lost 1 base, and 16 bases lay between the germline ends. CDR1 is MNHNS, CDR2 SASEGT, per germline.

The chain employs TRBV27 and TRBJ1-4, with 7 bases aligning to TRBD1. Unmatched junction bases numbered 7, after V lost 5 bases and J lost 7 bases. Germline lookup yields CDR1 MNHEY and CDR2 SMNVEV (reference sequence). This CDR3 has 14 amino acids. DNA for the CDR3: TGTGCCAGCAGTACCGACAGGGCGAGTGAAAAACTGTTTTTT. Its protein product is CASSTDRASEKLFF. Supplemented by reference TRBV27 and TRBJ1-4, the full variable domain reads EAQVTQNPRYLITVTGKKLTVTCSQNMNHEYMSWYRQDPGLGLRQIYYSMNVEVTDKGDVPEGYKVSRKEKRNFPLILESPSPNQTSLYFCASSTDRASEKLFFGSGTQLSVL.

The chain links TRBV7-2 to TRBJ2-6, with a possible D match to TRBD1 (5 bases). V lost 1 base and J lost 4, with 11 bases in between. Germline V CDR1 and CDR2: SGHTA, FQGNSA. CDR3 length: 16 amino acids. CDR3 in DNA: TGTGCCAGCAGCTTAGGGCCAGGGCTCGGGGCCAACGTCCTGACTTTC. Translation: CASSLGPGLGANVLTF.

V gene TRBV27 combines with J gene TRBJ1-2, with D hard to call. V was cut by 3 bases and J by 3 bases, with 8 bases left in between. This CDR3 has 13 residues. Germline CDR1 MNHEY, CDR2 SMNVEV (reference sequence). CDR3 DNA: TGTGCCAGCAGTTTTTTGGGAGACTATGGCTACACCTTC. It is translated as CASSFLGDYGYTF.

V is TRBV27 and J is TRBJ2-5; 7 bases are shared with TRBD1. Germline V gene lookup returns CDR1 MNHEY and CDR2 SMNVEV (reference sequence). Losses at the gene ends were 8 bases for V and 5 bases for J; bases not matched to a gene: 11. This CDR3 has 14 amino acids. In DNA, the CDR3 is TGTGCCAGCCGGATCACAGGGGTAAGGGAGACCCAGTACTTC. It codes for CASRITGVRETQYF.

The chain links TRBV7-2 to TRBJ2-1, with D possibly called TRBD1 or TRBD2 (5 bases each). The CDR3 has 15 residues. The V and J ends lost 2 bases and 2 bases respectively, with 10 bases between them. The germline gives CDR1 SGHTA, CDR2 FQGNSA. Written as DNA, the CDR3 is TGTGCCAGCAGCTTAAGGGGAGTTGCCTACAATGAGCAGTTCTTC. Translation: CASSLRGVAYNEQFF. The full variable domain, its missing parts supplied by reference TRBV7-2 and TRBJ2-1, is GAGVSQSPSNKVTEKGKDVELRCDPISGHTALYWYRQSLGQGLEFLIYFQGNSAPDKSGLPSDRFSAERTGGSVSTLTIQRTQQEDSAVYLCASSLRGVAYNEQFFGPGTRLTVL.

The CDR3 nucleotides read TGTGCCAGCAGCTTAGCTGCTGGAGGACTAGCGGGAGCACAGTTCTTC. It specifies CASSLAAGGLAGAQFF. The chain recombines TRBV7-2 with TRBJ2-1, with 13 bases fitting TRBD2. CDR3 length equals 16 residues. The junction had 9 bases not matched to a gene; V was cut back by 0 bases and J by 13 bases. Germline V lookup: CDR1 SGHTA, CDR2 FQGNSA. The whole variable domain, filled in from reference TRBV7-2 and TRBJ2-1, reads GAGVSQSPSNKVTEKGKDVELRCDPISGHTALYWYRQSLGQGLEFLIYFQGNSAPDKSGLPSDRFSAERTGGSVSTLTIQRTQQEDSAVYLCASSLAAGGLAGAQFFGPGTRLTVL.

The chain couples TRBV29-1 to TRBJ2-4; 10 nucleotides line up with TRBD2. The CDR3 sequence is 16 residues long. The V gene end was trimmed by 6 bases and the J gene end by 6 bases; junction bases not matched to a gene: 14. Germline loops: CDR1 SQVTM, CDR2 ANQGSEA. CDR3 region: CSVDGQREGRGNIQYF. CDR3 bases: TGCAGCGTCGATGGTCAGCGGGAGGGCCGGGGAAACATTCAGTACTTC.

The rearrangement joins TRBV4-2 to TRBJ2-1; 7 nucleotides align to TRBD1. There are 16 residues in the CDR3. Per germline, CDR1 LGHNA and CDR2 YNFKEQ. The trim removed 0 bases at V and 2 bases at J, leaving 4 bases unmatched. The DNA of the CDR3 is TGTGCCAGCAGCCAAGAGGGACAGTACGCCTACAATGAGCAGTTCTTC. It translates to CASSQEGQYAYNEQFF.

The chain has TRBV2 and TRBJ2-7; a possible D gene is TRBD1 (6 bases). This CDR3 contains 14 residues. V was pared by 5 bases and J by 0 bases, with 11 bases between. CDR1 SNHLY and CDR2 FYNNEI come from the germline V gene. The CDR3: CASSFTGFSYEQYF. CDR3 sequence (DNA): TGTGCCAGCAGTTTCACAGGGTTCTCCTACGAGCAGTACTTC.

The gene calls are TRBV7-6 and TRBJ1-6; TRBD1 is a possible D gene (5 bases). In germline, CDR1 is SGHVS, CDR2 FNYEAQ. V shed 5 bases and J shed 9 bases, with 17 bases lying between them. This CDR3 spans 15 amino acids. The CDR3 region is CASSPGGGIGSPLHF. For the CDR3, the DNA is TGTGCCAGCAGCCCCGGGGGGGGGATTGGTTCACCCCTCCACTTT.

The genes are TRBV4-2 and TRBJ2-1; D not certain. Germline V gene lookup returns CDR1 LGHNA and CDR2 YNFKEQ. Trimming pared 4 bases from V and 7 bases from J, leaving 20 bases between. The CDR3 extends over 16 amino acids. This CDR3 is CASSPDGASRVNEQFF. Written as DNA, the CDR3 is TGTGCCAGCAGCCCGGACGGAGCCTCACGGGTGAATGAGCAGTTCTTC.

The J gene is TRBJ2-1, the V gene TRBV7-2, with 9 nucleotides matching TRBD2. Germline CDR1 reads SGHTA; CDR2 reads FQGNSA. This CDR3 has 16 amino acids. The V gene end was trimmed by 5 bases and the J gene end by 4 bases; junction bases not matched to a gene: 9. The chain's CDR3 is CASSPGGAGGYNEQFF. The CDR3 nucleotides read TGTGCCAGCAGCCCCGGGGGGGCGGGAGGGTACAATGAGCAGTTCTTC. Together with reference TRBV7-2 and TRBJ2-1, the CDR3 gives the full variable domain: GAGVSQSPSNKVTEKGKDVELRCDPISGHTALYWYRQSLGQGLEFLIYFQGNSAPDKSGLPSDRFSAERTGGSVSTLTIQRTQQEDSAVYLCASSPGGAGGYNEQFFGPGTRLTVL.

The rearrangement uses TRBV1 and TRBJ1-2; the listed D gene, TRBD1, was not tested against the DNA. TRBV1 is deemed a pseudogene. This CDR3 is 16 amino acids long. CDR3 region: CTSSQDHPQGAGGYTF. The CDR3 DNA reads as TGCACCAGCAGCCAAGATCACCCGCAGGGGGCGGGAGGCTACACCTTC.

This chain links TRBV28 with TRBJ2-1; TRBD2 aligns across 11 bases. CDR1 and CDR2 (germline): MDHEN, SYDVKM. With V trimmed by 4 bases and J by 4 bases, 6 bases remained unmatched. The CDR3 has 16 amino acids. The CDR3 region is CASSSETSGAYNEQFF. The CDR3 nucleotides are TGTGCCAGCAGTTCTGAGACTAGCGGGGCATACAATGAGCAGTTCTTC. The full variable domain, in which reference TRBV28 and TRBJ2-1 provide the parts outside the CDR3, is DVKVTQSSRYLVKRTGEKVFLECVQDMDHENMFWYRQDPGLGLRLIYFSYDVKMKEKGDIPEGYSVSREKKERFSLILESASTNQTSMYLCASSSETSGAYNEQFFGPGTRLTVL.

V is TRBV27 and J is TRBJ1-1; D is ambiguous. The V gene's germline CDR1 is MNHEY and CDR2 SMNVEV (reference sequence). Trimming shortened V by 3 bases and J by 1 base, and 9 bases separated the two germline ends. The CDR3 totals 14 residues. The CDR3 loop is CASSFSTANTEAFF. CDR3 bases: TGTGCCAGCAGTTTTAGTACAGCGAACACTGAAGCTTTCTTT.

This chain uses TRBV6-5 with TRBJ1-6; a possible D gene is TRBD1 (6 bases). The V and J ends lost 2 bases and 8 bases respectively, with 13 bases between them. Germline V CDR1 and CDR2: MNHEY, SVGAGI. The CDR3 extends over 15 amino acids. CDR3 sequence reads: CASSYRQAQYSPLHF. Here the CDR3 DNA reads TGTGCCAGCAGTTACAGACAGGCGCAATATTCACCCCTCCACTTT.

The chain couples TRBV18 to TRBJ2-2; 7 nucleotides match TRBD1. The trim removed 3 bases at V and 2 bases at J, leaving 9 bases unmatched. The CDR3 sequence is 17 residues long. The germline V gene encodes CDR1 KGHSH and CDR2 LQKENI. CDR3 loop: CASSPQRQGANTGELFF. The DNA of the CDR3 is TGTGCCAGCTCACCTCAGCGACAGGGCGCAAACACCGGGGAGCTGTTTTTT. Together with reference TRBV18 and TRBJ2-2, the CDR3 gives the full variable domain: NAGVMQNPRHLVRRRGQEARLRCSPMKGHSHVYWYRQLPEEGLKFMVYLQKENIIDESGMPKERFSAEFPKEGPSILRIQQVVRGDSAAYFCASSPQRQGANTGELFFGEGSRLTVL.

The V and J genes are TRBV6-4 and TRBJ2-7; tentatively, D is TRBD1 (5 bases). This CDR3 has 16 amino acids. V lost 2 bases and J lost 0, with 14 bases in between. Germline lookup yields CDR1 MRHNA and CDR2 SNTAGT. The CDR3 DNA sequence: TGTGCCAGCAGTGACCCCGAGGACAAATTCTCCTACGAGCAGTACTTC. It yields the protein CASSDPEDKFSYEQYF.